Listed below are T cell receptor beta chains from one sample, sequenced in a study of shared clonotypes between healthy human individuals. TCRdb's copy holds only in-frame clones and misses some; the assay was immunoSEQ multiplex PCR. Of some 800,000 clones in the sample, approximately 92% were seen once. The specimen sequenced was naive CD8+ T cells sorted from blood. Receptor source: a man under 40 in good health. Each CDR3 is given with its conserved first and last residue. A D gene is named only where the DNA matches it firmly. The size entry is marked missing in some rows and otherwise reads once, few, many or a size class.

v_call	clone_size	d_call	cdr3_length	j_call	cdr3_aa	cdr3_nt
TRBV6-6	.	.	16	TRBJ2-5	CASSYSTFGFRETQYF	TGTGCCAGCAGTTACTCGACATTCGGGTTTCGGGAGACCCAGTACTTC
TRBV5-1	once	.	12	TRBJ2-7	CASSLRSHEQYF	TGCGCCAGCAGCTTGAGGTCCCACGAGCAGTACTTC
TRBV19	.	.	10	TRBJ2-2	CARQTGELFF	TGTGCCAGACAGACCGGGGAGCTGTTTTTT
TRBV5-1	once	.	15	TRBJ1-4	CASSLEAVGNEKLFF	TGCGCCAGCAGCTTGGAAGCAGTAGGTAATGAAAAACTGTTTTTT
TRBV7-9	.	.	17	TRBJ2-2	CASSLDRARPGTGELFF	TGTGCCAGCAGCTTAGACCGGGCCCGTCCCGGGACCGGGGAGCTGTTTTTT
TRBV28	.	TRBD1	14	TRBJ1-2	CASSPRTGIYGYTF	TGTGCCAGCAGTCCCCGGACAGGGATATATGGCTACACCTTC
TRBV29-1	.	.	13	TRBJ2-1	CSVGQPSYNEQFF	TGCAGCGTTGGACAGCCCTCCTACAATGAGCAGTTCTTC
TRBV27	.	TRBD1	18	TRBJ2-7	CASSSRGTGGSVSYEQYF	TGTGCCAGCAGTTCACGAGGGACAGGGGGCAGCGTTTCCTACGAGCAGTACTTC
TRBV27	.	.	15	TRBJ2-1	CASSPSRSVGNEQFF	TGTGCCAGCAGTCCCAGTCGATCGGTCGGCAATGAGCAGTTCTTC
TRBV5-1	.	.	13	TRBJ1-2	CASSLDSNYGYTF	TGCGCCAGCAGCTTGGACAGTAACTATGGCTACACCTTC
TRBV5-4	.	.	15	TRBJ2-7	CASSLTEFQFYEQYF	TGTGCCAGCAGCTTAACAGAGTTCCAGTTCTACGAGCAGTACTTC
TRBV2	.	.	14	TRBJ2-1	CASSEVGSLNEQFF	TGTGCCAGCAGCGAGGTTGGGTCGTTGAATGAGCAGTTCTTC
TRBV6-6	.	TRBD1	16	TRBJ2-7	CASSQNPGQGDYEQYF	TGTGCCAGCAGCCAAAATCCGGGACAGGGGGACTACGAGCAGTACTTC
TRBV9	.	TRBD2	17	TRBJ2-7	CASSATETSGSMYEQYF	TGTGCCAGCAGCGCCACCGAAACGAGCGGGAGTATGTACGAGCAGTACTTC
TRBV25-1	.	.	15	TRBJ2-3	CASSLHEEVQDTQYF	TGTGCCAGCAGTCTTCATGAGGAGGTTCAGGATACGCAGTATTTT
TRBV13	once	TRBD2	15	TRBJ2-3	CASSLKRESSDTQYF	TGTGCCAGCAGCCTGAAGCGGGAGTCCTCGGATACGCAGTATTTT
TRBV10-2	.	.	11	TRBJ2-7	CASTDTYEQYF	TGCGCCAGCACGGATACCTACGAGCAGTACTTC
TRBV13	.	.	13	TRBJ2-5	CASSRPQQETQYF	TGTGCCAGCAGCCGCCCCCAGCAAGAGACCCAGTACTTC
TRBV27	.	TRBD2	19	TRBJ2-1	CASSYNPGLAGGPYNEQFF	TGTGCCAGCAGTTATAATCCGGGACTAGCGGGAGGGCCGTACAATGAGCAGTTCTTC
TRBV9	.	.	15	TRBJ2-2	CASSGGRIQTGELFF	TGTGCCAGCAGCGGGGGGCGGATCCAGACCGGGGAGCTGTTTTTT
TRBV27	.	TRBD2	14	TRBJ2-7	CASSLAGVDYEQYF	TGTGCCAGCAGTCTAGCGGGTGTAGACTACGAGCAGTACTTC
TRBV11-1	once	.	17	TRBJ2-4	CASSPKTGYAAKNIQYF	TGTGCCAGCAGCCCAAAGACAGGCTATGCCGCCAAAAACATTCAGTACTTC
TRBV25-1	.	TRBD1	16	TRBJ2-1	CASSDLAGGFYNEQFF	TGTGCCAGCAGTGATCTGGCAGGGGGCTTTTACAATGAGCAGTTCTTC
TRBV7-2	.	TRBD1	12	TRBJ1-1	CASRTGLTEAFF	TGTGCCAGCAGGACAGGGTTGACTGAAGCTTTCTTT
TRBV5-1	.	.	11	TRBJ1-1	CASSFGLRRFF	TGCGCCAGCAGCTTTGGTCTTAGGCGGTTCTTT
TRBV9	.	.	13	TRBJ2-1	CASSVAFDNEQFF	TGTGCCAGCAGCGTAGCCTTTGACAATGAGCAGTTCTTC
TRBV9	.	TRBD2	17	TRBJ2-7	CASSDPGTSGSIYEQYF	TGTGCCAGCAGCGACCCCGGGACTAGCGGGAGTATCTACGAGCAGTACTTC
TRBV1	.	.	15	TRBJ2-5	CTSSKTGTQEETQYF	TGCACCAGCAGCAAGACCGGGACACAGGAAGAGACCCAGTACTTC
TRBV5-8	.	TRBD1	17	TRBJ2-7	CASSLSSLGTGATEQYF	TGTGCCAGCAGCCTGAGTTCTTTAGGGACAGGGGCAACCGAGCAGTACTTC
TRBV28	.	.	14	TRBJ2-3	CASSLDISTDTQYF	TGTGCCAGCAGTCTTGACATTTCCACAGATACGCAGTATTTT
TRBV5-1	.	TRBD2	15	TRBJ2-3	CASSAGTSWTDTQYF	TGCGCCAGCAGCGCCGGGACTAGCTGGACAGATACGCAGTATTTT
TRBV11-3	.	.	13	TRBJ2-1	CASSLGLSNEQFF	TGTGCCAGCAGCTTAGGGCTGTCCAATGAGCAGTTCTTC
TRBV4-3	.	.	18	TRBJ2-6	CASSPTGTGFSGANVLTF	TGCGCCAGCAGCCCAACCGGGACGGGCTTTTCTGGGGCCAACGTCCTGACTTTC
TRBV29-1	.	TRBD1	16	TRBJ2-3	CSVGALFTGGADTQYF	TGCAGCGTTGGTGCCCTCTTTACAGGGGGCGCAGATACGCAGTATTTT
TRBV28	.	TRBD2	17	TRBJ2-3	CASSFPGLAGLTDTQYF	TGTGCCAGCAGTTTCCCCGGACTAGCGGGACTCACAGATACGCAGTATTTT
TRBV5-5	.	.	13	TRBJ2-7	CASSLAVDYEQYF	TGTGCCAGCAGCTTGGCGGTAGACTACGAGCAGTACTTC
TRBV6-4	.	TRBD1	15	TRBJ2-1	CASSEYDRGVAEQFF	TGTGCCAGCAGTGAATACGACAGGGGGGTAGCTGAGCAGTTCTTC
TRBV6-1	.	.	15	TRBJ2-7	CASSEGLASSYEQYF	TGTGCCAGCAGTGAAGGTCTGGCCAGCTCCTACGAGCAGTACTTC
TRBV11-2	.	TRBD2	15	TRBJ2-7	CASSSTSGRAVEQYF	TGTGCCAGCAGCTCAACTAGCGGGAGGGCCGTCGAGCAGTACTTC
TRBV7-3	.	.	17	TRBJ1-5	CASSLSRGRATNQPQHF	TGTGCCAGCAGCTTAAGCCGGGGTCGGGCAACAAATCAGCCCCAGCATTTT
TRBV15	.	.	14	TRBJ1-1	CATSREKQGTEAFF	TGTGCCACCAGCAGAGAAAAACAGGGCACTGAAGCTTTCTTT